A selection of T cell receptor beta chains follows, all from one sample in a study of shared clonotypes between healthy human individuals. Clones were sequenced by immunoSEQ multiplex PCR, and TCRdb holds only the in-frame ones, with some missing. The sample has millions of clones, approximately 95% seen once. The specimen was naive CD8+ T cells sorted from blood. The receptors here all came from a man between 18 and 29 years old in good health. Both conserved end residues are part of each CDR3. D genes are given only for firm matches. Only part of the rows carry a size: once, few, many, or a class if the clone is expanded.

d_gene	abundance	v_gene	j_gene	CDR3aa	CDR3nt
TRBD1	NA	TRBV10-3	TRBJ2-5	CAISYGTGAKTQYF	TGTGCCATCAGTTATGGGACAGGGGCTAAGACCCAGTACTTC
TRBD2	NA	TRBV2	TRBJ2-3	CASSEGLAGDTQYF	TGTGCCAGCAGTGAAGGACTAGCCGGTGATACGCAGTATTTT
TRBD2	once	TRBV5-4	TRBJ2-3	CASSSGLAGEGPDTQYF	TGTGCCAGCAGCTCGGGACTAGCGGGAGAAGGACCAGATACGCAGTATTTT
NA	NA	TRBV19	TRBJ2-3	CASKGGADTQYF	TGTGCCAGTAAGGGGGGAGCAGATACGCAGTATTTT
TRBD1	NA	TRBV5-1	TRBJ2-7	CASSAWTGSGLSYEQYF	TGCGCCAGCAGCGCGTGGACAGGGTCTGGCCTCTCCTACGAGCAGTACTTC
TRBD1	NA	TRBV4-1	TRBJ2-5	CASSYRAGTGETQYF	TGCGCCAGCAGCTACCGAGCCGGGACAGGGGAGACCCAGTACTTC
NA	NA	TRBV28	TRBJ2-1	CASSFTDSPQSWFF	TGTGCCAGCAGTTTTACGGACTCCCCTCAGAGTTGGTTCTTC
NA	NA	TRBV5-1	TRBJ2-7	CASSLGRSYEQYF	TGCGCCAGCAGCTTGGGCAGGTCCTACGAGCAGTACTTC
TRBD1	NA	TRBV4-1	TRBJ2-7	CASSQDSGQGLYEQYF	TGCGCCAGCAGCCAAGATTCCGGACAGGGTCTCTACGAGCAGTACTTC
NA	NA	TRBV11-2	TRBJ2-5	CASSHGRNQETQYF	TGTGCCAGCAGCCATGGACGGAACCAAGAGACCCAGTACTTC
NA	NA	TRBV27	TRBJ1-3	CASSLSKSYSGNTIYF	TGTGCCAGCAGTTTAAGTAAGAGCTACTCTGGAAACACCATATATTTT
TRBD2	NA	TRBV30	TRBJ2-5	CAWSVGTSGPQETQYF	TGTGCCTGGAGTGTAGGGACTAGCGGTCCCCAAGAGACCCAGTACTTC
TRBD2	NA	TRBV4-1	TRBJ2-7	CASSQELTSGSAYEQYF	TGCGCCAGCAGCCAAGAGTTAACTAGCGGGAGCGCCTACGAGCAGTACTTC
NA	NA	TRBV27	TRBJ2-5	CASSLYVGGRETQYF	TGTGCCAGCAGTTTATACGTAGGGGGTAGAGAGACCCAGTACTTC
TRBD1	NA	TRBV6-6	TRBJ2-7	CASSAGGNFYEQYF	TGTGCCAGCAGTGCAGGGGGTAATTTCTACGAGCAGTACTTC
NA	NA	TRBV28	TRBJ2-2	CASLSERGPGELFF	TGTGCCAGTCTTTCTGAGAGGGGTCCCGGGGAGCTGTTTTTT
NA	NA	TRBV27	TRBJ2-7	CASSTGAFYEQYF	TGTGCCAGCAGTACGGGGGCCTTTTACGAGCAGTACTTC
NA	NA	TRBV30	TRBJ2-1	CAWSATRNEQFF	TGTGCCTGGAGTGCCACGAGGAATGAGCAGTTCTTC
TRBD2	NA	TRBV4-1	TRBJ2-1	CASSQDQSLAGVEQFF	TGCGCCAGCAGCCAAGATCAAAGCCTAGCGGGAGTTGAGCAGTTCTTC
NA	NA	TRBV30	TRBJ1-2	CAWSPVNYGYTF	TGTGCCTGGAGCCCCGTTAACTATGGCTACACCTTC
NA	once	TRBV7-2	TRBJ2-1	CASSFPLGPVAGNEQFF	TGTGCCAGCAGCTTCCCCCTAGGACCCGTTGCGGGGAATGAGCAGTTCTTC
NA	NA	TRBV28	TRBJ2-7	CASRPPGGTNYEQYF	TGTGCCAGCAGACCCCCCGGCGGGACAAACTACGAGCAGTACTTC
NA	NA	TRBV5-1	TRBJ2-5	CASSLGQGQETQYF	TGCGCCAGCAGCTTGGGGCAGGGGCAAGAGACCCAGTACTTC
TRBD1	NA	TRBV28	TRBJ2-7	CASNIPGQAYEQYF	TGTGCCAGCAACATCCCCGGACAGGCCTACGAGCAGTACTTC
TRBD2	NA	TRBV28	TRBJ2-3	CASSSELAGGGTDTQYF	TGTGCCAGCAGCTCTGAACTAGCGGGGGGCGGGACAGATACGCAGTATTTT
TRBD1	NA	TRBV10-3	TRBJ2-1	CAISDDRGNEQFF	TGTGCCATCAGTGACGACAGGGGCAATGAGCAGTTCTTC
NA	once	TRBV7-8	TRBJ2-2	CASSLLAMTFEELFF	TGTGCCAGCAGCCTCCTAGCTATGACATTCGAGGAGCTGTTTTTT
TRBD1	NA	TRBV6-1	TRBJ2-7	CASSPDRGPYEQYF	TGTGCCAGCAGTCCGGACAGGGGGCCCTACGAGCAGTACTTC
TRBD1	NA	TRBV19	TRBJ2-7	CASSVSGTGLYEQYF	TGTGCCAGTAGTGTATCCGGGACAGGGTTGTACGAGCAGTACTTC
NA	once	TRBV7-2	TRBJ1-2	CASSHLGNYGYTF	TGTGCCAGCAGCCACCTTGGGAACTATGGCTACACCTTC
NA	NA	TRBV2	TRBJ2-7	CASAGGEGLEQYF	TGTGCCAGCGCCGGGGGAGAGGGGCTCGAGCAGTACTTC
NA	NA	TRBV9	TRBJ2-2	CASSPREGELFF	TGTGCCAGCAGCCCCCGAGAGGGGGAGCTGTTTTTT
TRBD1	NA	TRBV7-6	TRBJ2-7	CASSLVTGDDEQYF	TGTGCCAGCAGCTTGGTGACAGGGGACGACGAGCAGTACTTC
NA	NA	TRBV1	TRBJ2-4	CTSSLPRPGRNIQYF	TGCACCAGCAGCCTGCCCCGGCCAGGGAGGAACATTCAGTACTTC
TRBD1	once	TRBV6-5	TRBJ2-7	CASSSYPDRGGNEQYF	TGTGCCAGCAGTTCCTACCCGGACAGGGGAGGGAACGAGCAGTACTTC
NA	once	TRBV4-1	TRBJ2-7	CASSQEPEHYEQYF	TGCGCCAGCAGCCAAGAACCGGAGCACTACGAGCAGTACTTC
NA	once	TRBV4-1	TRBJ1-6	CASSQEGFGNSPLHF	TGCGCCAGCAGCCAAGAGGGGTTTGGGAATTCACCCCTCCACTTT
NA	NA	TRBV27	TRBJ2-7	CASSWQVSYEQYF	TGTGCCAGCAGTTGGCAGGTCTCCTACGAGCAGTACTTC
NA	NA	TRBV27	TRBJ2-2	CASSLVFGELFF	TGTGCCAGCAGTTTAGTTTTCGGGGAGCTGTTTTTT
NA	NA	TRBV7-9	TRBJ2-5	CASSLAWYGQETQYF	TGTGCCAGCAGCTTAGCGTGGTACGGACAAGAGACCCAGTACTTC
NA	NA	TRBV19	TRBJ1-1	CASSIISQGVEAFF	TGTGCCAGTAGTATTATCTCACAGGGAGTAGAAGCTTTCTTT
NA	NA	TRBV5-4	TRBJ2-7	CASAPGQGATYEQYF	TGTGCCAGTGCGCCGGGACAAGGGGCTACCTACGAGCAGTACTTC
NA	NA	TRBV9	TRBJ1-6	CASSPPLGANSPLHF	TGTGCCAGCAGCCCTCCCTTGGGGGCGAATTCACCCCTCCACTTT
TRBD1	NA	TRBV5-6	TRBJ2-7	CASSGGQGGPYEQYF	TGTGCCAGCAGCGGGGGACAGGGGGGCCCCTACGAGCAGTACTTC
NA	NA	TRBV2	TRBJ2-5	CASSALMTDSQETQYF	TGTGCCAGCAGTGCCCTGATGACAGACAGCCAAGAGACCCAGTACTTC
NA	NA	TRBV7-9	TRBJ2-1	CASTRDLEGNEQFF	TGTGCCAGCACCCGTGACCTAGAAGGCAATGAGCAGTTCTTC
NA	NA	TRBV5-4	TRBJ2-7	CASSYGGFYEQYF	TGTGCCAGCAGCTACGGGGGTTTCTACGAGCAGTACTTC
TRBD2	NA	TRBV4-3	TRBJ2-7	CASSQDPTSGSQAYEQYF	TGCGCCAGCAGCCAAGATCCCACTAGCGGGAGCCAGGCCTACGAGCAGTACTTC
NA	NA	TRBV4-1	TRBJ2-1	CASSQDPNGYNEQFF	TGCGCCAGCAGCCAAGACCCGAACGGTTACAATGAGCAGTTCTTC
NA	NA	TRBV7-9	TRBJ2-7	CASSHTSLAIYEQYF	TGTGCCAGCAGCCACACTTCTCTCGCGATTTACGAGCAGTACTTC
NA	once	TRBV7-9	TRBJ2-7	CASSQDSTTWSSYEQYF	TGTGCCAGCAGCCAGGATTCGACCACTTGGAGCTCCTACGAGCAGTACTTC
TRBD2	NA	TRBV5-1	TRBJ2-7	CASSLSWREGNEQYF	TGCGCCAGCAGCTTGTCTTGGCGGGAGGGCAACGAGCAGTACTTC
TRBD1	NA	TRBV5-6	TRBJ1-2	CASSLGQGTYGYTF	TGTGCCAGCAGCTTGGGACAGGGAACCTATGGCTACACCTTC
NA	NA	TRBV5-1	TRBJ2-7	CASSLEDLHEQYF	TGCGCCAGCAGCTTGGAAGACCTCCACGAGCAGTACTTC
TRBD2	NA	TRBV2	TRBJ2-7	CASSASGTPYEQYF	TGTGCCAGCAGCGCGAGCGGGACTCCCTACGAGCAGTACTTC
TRBD1	NA	TRBV2	TRBJ2-2	CASMTGGNTGELFF	TGTGCCAGCATGACAGGGGGGAACACCGGGGAGCTGTTTTTT
NA	NA	TRBV19	TRBJ1-2	CASSPGDYGYTF	TGTGCCAGTAGTCCGGGAGACTATGGCTACACCTTC
TRBD2	NA	TRBV9	TRBJ2-7	CASSVSGDPYEQYF	TGTGCCAGCAGCGTGAGCGGGGACCCCTACGAGCAGTACTTC
TRBD1	NA	TRBV6-5	TRBJ1-5	CASSGTGLNQPQHF	TGTGCCAGCAGTGGGACAGGGTTGAATCAGCCCCAGCATTTT
NA	NA	TRBV4-3	TRBJ2-7	CASSHTQAPSEQYF	TGCGCCAGCAGCCATACCCAGGCCCCAAGCGAGCAGTACTTC